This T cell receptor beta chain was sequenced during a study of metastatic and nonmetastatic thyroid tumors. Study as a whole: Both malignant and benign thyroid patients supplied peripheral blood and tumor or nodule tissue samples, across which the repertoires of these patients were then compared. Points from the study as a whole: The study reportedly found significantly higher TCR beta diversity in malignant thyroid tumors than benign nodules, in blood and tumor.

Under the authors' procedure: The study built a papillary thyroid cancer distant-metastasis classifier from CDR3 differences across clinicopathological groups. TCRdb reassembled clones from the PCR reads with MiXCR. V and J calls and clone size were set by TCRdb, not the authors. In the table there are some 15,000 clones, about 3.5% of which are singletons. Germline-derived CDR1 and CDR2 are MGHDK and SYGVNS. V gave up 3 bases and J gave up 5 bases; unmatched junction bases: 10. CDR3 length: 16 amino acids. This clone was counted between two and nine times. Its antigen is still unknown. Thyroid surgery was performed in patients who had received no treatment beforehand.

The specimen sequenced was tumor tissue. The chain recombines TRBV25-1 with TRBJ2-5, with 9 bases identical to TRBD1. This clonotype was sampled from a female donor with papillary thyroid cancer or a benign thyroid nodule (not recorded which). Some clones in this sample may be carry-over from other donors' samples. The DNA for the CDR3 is TGTGCCAGCAGTGAGCCCCCGGGACAGGGTAGTGAGACCCAGTACTTC. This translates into CASSEPPGQGSETQYF. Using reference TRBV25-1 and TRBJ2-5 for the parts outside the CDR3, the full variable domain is EADIYQTPRYLVIGTGKKITLECSQTMGHDKMYWYQQDPGMELHLIHYSYGVNSTEKGDLSSESTVSRIRTEHFPLTLESARPSHTSQYLCASSEPPGQGSETQYFGPGTRLLVL.